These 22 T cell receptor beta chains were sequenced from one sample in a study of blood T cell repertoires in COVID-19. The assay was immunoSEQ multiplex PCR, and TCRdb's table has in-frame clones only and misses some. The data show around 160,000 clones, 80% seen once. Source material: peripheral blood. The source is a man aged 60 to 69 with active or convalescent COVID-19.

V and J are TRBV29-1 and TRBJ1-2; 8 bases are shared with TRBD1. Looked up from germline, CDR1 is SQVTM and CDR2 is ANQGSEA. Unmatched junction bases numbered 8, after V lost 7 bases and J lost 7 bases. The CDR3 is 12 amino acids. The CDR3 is CSGAQGEGGYTF. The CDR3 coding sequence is TGCAGCGGGGCACAGGGGGAGGGTGGCTACACCTTC.

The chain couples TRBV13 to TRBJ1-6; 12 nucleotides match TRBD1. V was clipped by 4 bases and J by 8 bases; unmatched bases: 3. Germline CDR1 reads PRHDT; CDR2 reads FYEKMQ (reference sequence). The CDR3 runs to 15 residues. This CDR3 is CASSSGTGGDSPLHF. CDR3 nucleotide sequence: TGTGCCAGCAGCTCCGGGACAGGGGGCGATTCACCCCTCCACTTT.

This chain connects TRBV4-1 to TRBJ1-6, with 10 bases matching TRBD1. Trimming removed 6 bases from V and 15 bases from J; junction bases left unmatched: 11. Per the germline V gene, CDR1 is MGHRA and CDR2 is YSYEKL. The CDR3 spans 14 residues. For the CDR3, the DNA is TGCGCCAGCAGTCCTTGGACAGGGGGAGAACACCTCCACTTT. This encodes CASSPWTGGEHLHF.

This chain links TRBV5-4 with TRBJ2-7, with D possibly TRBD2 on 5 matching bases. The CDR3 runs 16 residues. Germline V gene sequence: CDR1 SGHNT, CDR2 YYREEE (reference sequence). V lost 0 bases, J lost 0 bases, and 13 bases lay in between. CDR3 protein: CASSLGSAVLSYEQYF. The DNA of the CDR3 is TGTGCCAGCAGCTTGGGGTCAGCGGTGCTCTCCTACGAGCAGTACTTC.

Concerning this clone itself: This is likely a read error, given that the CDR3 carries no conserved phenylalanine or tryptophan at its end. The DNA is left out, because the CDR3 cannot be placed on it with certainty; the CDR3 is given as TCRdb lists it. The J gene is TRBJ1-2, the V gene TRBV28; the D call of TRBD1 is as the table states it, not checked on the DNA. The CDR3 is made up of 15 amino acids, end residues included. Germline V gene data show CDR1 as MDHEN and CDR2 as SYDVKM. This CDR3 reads CATSNGNRGQGFLGR.

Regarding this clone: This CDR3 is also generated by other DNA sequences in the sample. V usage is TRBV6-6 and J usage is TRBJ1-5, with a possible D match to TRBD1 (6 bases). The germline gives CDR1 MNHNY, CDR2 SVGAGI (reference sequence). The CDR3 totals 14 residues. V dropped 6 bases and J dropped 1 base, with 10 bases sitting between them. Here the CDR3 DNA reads TGTGCCAGCAGATCGGACAGAAGCAATCAGCCCCAGCATTTT. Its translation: CASRSDRSNQPQHF.

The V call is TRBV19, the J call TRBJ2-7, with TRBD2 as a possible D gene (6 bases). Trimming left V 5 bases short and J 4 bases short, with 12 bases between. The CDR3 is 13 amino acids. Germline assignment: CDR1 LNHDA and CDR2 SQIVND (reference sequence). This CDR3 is CASSAGSGYEQYF. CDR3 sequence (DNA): TGTGCCAGTAGTGCGGGGTCGGGGTACGAGCAGTACTTC.

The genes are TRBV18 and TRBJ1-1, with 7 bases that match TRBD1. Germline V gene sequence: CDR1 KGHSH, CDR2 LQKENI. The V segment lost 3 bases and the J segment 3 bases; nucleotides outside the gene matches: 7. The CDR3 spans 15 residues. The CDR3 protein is CASSPGGTGDTEAFF. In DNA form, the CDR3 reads TGTGCCAGCTCACCGGGTGGTACAGGGGACACTGAAGCTTTCTTT.

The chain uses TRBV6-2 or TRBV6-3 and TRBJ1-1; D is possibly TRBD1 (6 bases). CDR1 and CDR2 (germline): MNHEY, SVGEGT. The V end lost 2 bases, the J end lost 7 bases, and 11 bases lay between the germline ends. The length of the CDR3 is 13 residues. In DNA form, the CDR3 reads TGTGCCAGCAGTTACGCAGGGGTTAATGAAGCTTTCTTT. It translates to CASSYAGVNEAFF.

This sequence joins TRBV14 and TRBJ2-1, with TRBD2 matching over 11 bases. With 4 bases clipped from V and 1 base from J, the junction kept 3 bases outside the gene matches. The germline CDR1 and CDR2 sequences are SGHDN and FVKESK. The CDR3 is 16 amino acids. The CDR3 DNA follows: TGTGCCAGCAGCCGCCTAGCGGGAGGTTCCTACAATGAGCAGTTCTTC. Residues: CASSRLAGGSYNEQFF.

The chain's CDR3 is CASSSLGRGDQPQHF. CDR3 DNA sequence: TGTGCCAGCAGCAGTCTCGGGCGGGGCGATCAGCCCCAGCATTTT. The rearrangement uses TRBV6-5 and TRBJ1-5; D may be TRBD1 (5 bases). Germline V CDR1 and CDR2: MNHEY, SVGAGI. V was pared by 6 bases and J by 5 bases, with 17 bases between. The CDR3 extends over 15 amino acids.

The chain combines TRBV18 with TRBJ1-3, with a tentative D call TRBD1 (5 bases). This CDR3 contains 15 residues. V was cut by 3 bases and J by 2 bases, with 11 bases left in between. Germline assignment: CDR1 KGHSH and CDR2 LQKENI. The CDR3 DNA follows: TGTGCCAGCTCACCGGGGGGATTACCTGGAAACACCATATATTTT. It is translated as CASSPGGLPGNTIYF.

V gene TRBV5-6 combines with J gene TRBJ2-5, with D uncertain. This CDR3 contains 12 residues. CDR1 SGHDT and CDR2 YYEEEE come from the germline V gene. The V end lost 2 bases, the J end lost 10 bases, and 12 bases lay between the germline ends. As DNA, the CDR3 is TGTGCCAGCAGCTTAGTGTCCGGCGGCCAGTACTTC. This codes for CASSLVSGGQYF.

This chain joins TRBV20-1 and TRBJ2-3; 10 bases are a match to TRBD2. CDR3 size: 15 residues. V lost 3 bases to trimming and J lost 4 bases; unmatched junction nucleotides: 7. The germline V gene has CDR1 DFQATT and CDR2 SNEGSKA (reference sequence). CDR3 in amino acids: CSASSPSGSADTQYF. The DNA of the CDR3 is TGCAGTGCTAGTTCGCCTAGCGGGAGTGCAGATACGCAGTATTTT.

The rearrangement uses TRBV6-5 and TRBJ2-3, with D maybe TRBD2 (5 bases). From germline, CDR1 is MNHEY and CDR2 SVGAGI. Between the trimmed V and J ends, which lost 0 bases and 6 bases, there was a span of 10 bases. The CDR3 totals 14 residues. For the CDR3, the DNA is TGTGCCAGCAGTTACTCGAGCGGAATGGATACGCAGTATTTT. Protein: CASSYSSGMDTQYF.

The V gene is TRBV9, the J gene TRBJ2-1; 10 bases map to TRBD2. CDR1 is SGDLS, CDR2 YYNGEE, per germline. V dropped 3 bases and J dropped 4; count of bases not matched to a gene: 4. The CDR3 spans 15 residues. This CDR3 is CASSEGLADYNEQFF. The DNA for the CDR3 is TGTGCCAGCAGCGAAGGACTAGCGGATTACAATGAGCAGTTCTTC.

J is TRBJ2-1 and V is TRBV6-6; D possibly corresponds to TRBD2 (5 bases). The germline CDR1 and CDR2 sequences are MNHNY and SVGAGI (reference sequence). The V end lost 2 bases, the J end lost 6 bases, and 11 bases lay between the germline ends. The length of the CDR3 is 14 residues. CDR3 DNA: TGTGCCAGCAGTTACCCCTCGGCGGGCAATGAGCAGTTCTTC. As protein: CASSYPSAGNEQFF.

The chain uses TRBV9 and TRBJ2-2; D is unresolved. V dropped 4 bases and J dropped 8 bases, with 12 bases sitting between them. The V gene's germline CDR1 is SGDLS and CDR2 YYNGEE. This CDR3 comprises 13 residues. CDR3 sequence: CASSPSNRGELFF. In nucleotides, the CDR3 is TGTGCCAGCAGCCCATCTAACCGGGGGGAGCTGTTTTTT.

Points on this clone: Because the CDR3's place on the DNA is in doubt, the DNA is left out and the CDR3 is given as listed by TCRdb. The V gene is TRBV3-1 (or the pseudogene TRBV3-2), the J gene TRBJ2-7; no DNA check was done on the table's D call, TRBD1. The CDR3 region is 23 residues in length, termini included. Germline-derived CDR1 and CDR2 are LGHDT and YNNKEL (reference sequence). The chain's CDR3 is CASSHTTGLPSYEQYFEDQGGYF.

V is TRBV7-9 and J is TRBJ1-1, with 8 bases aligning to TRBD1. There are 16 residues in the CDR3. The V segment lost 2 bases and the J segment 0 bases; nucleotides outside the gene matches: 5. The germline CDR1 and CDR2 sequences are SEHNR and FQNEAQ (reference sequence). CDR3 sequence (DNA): TGTGCCAGCAGCTTACGGCCAGGGGGCGTGAACACTGAAGCTTTCTTT. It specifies CASSLRPGGVNTEAFF. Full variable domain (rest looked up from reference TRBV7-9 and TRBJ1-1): DTGVSQNPRHKITKRGQNVTFRCDPISEHNRLYWYRQTLGQGPEFLTYFQNEAQLEKSRLLSDRFSAERPKGSFSTLEIQRTEQGDSAMYLCASSLRPGGVNTEAFFGQGTRLTVV.

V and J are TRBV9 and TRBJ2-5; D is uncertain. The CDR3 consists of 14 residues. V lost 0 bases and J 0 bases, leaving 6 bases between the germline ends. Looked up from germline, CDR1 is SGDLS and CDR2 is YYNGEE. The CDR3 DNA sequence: TGTGCCAGCAGCGTAGGGGCAGACCAAGAGACCCAGTACTTC. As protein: CASSVGADQETQYF.

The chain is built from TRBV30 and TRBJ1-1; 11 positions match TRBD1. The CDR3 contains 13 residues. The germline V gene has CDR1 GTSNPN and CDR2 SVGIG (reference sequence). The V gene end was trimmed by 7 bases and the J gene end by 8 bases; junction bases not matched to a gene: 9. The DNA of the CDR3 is TGTGCCTCGGGCCGGGGACAGGGGGTGGAAGCTTTCTTT. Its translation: CASGRGQGVEAFF.